Listed below are T cell receptor beta chains from one sample, sequenced in a study of blood T cell repertoires in COVID-19. Repertoires were generated with immunoSEQ multiplex PCR, while TCRdb's copy carries only in-frame clones and drops some. The data hold about 310,000 clones, with around 85% observed a single time. The sequenced sample consisted of PBMCs or T cells enriched from blood (not recorded which). These receptors were taken from a woman between 25 and 40 years old who had been exposed to COVID-19. Each CDR3 is given with its conserved first and last residue. The order of the fields is CDR3 protein, CDR3 DNA, CDR3 length, clone size, V gene, J gene, D gene. D genes are given only for firm matches. Size is stated for part of the rows, as once, few or many counts, or as a class when the clone is expanded.

CASSQEVASGYNEQFF	TGCGCCAGTAGCCAAGAGGTAGCCAGCGGCTACAATGAGCAGTTCTTC	16	NA	TRBV4-3	TRBJ2-1	NA
CASSIGLRDRGYTF	TGTGCCAGTAGTATAGGATTGAGGGATAGGGGCTACACCTTC	14	NA	TRBV19	TRBJ1-2	NA
CASSRGTGLIFNSPLHF	TGTGCCAGCAGTCGTGGGACAGGGCTTATCTTTAATTCACCCCTCCACTTT	17	NA	TRBV7-9	TRBJ1-6	TRBD1
CASSEARGGRLYDF	TGTGCCAGCAGTGAAGCGAGGGGGGGCCGGCTTTATGACTTC	14	NA	TRBV2	TRBJ1-2	NA
CASSFRGADTQYF	TGTGCCAGCAGTTTTCGGGGGGCTGATACGCAGTATTTT	13	NA	TRBV27	TRBJ2-3	NA
CASSWTSGSPNEQFF	TGTGCCAGCAGCTGGACTAGCGGGAGCCCCAATGAGCAGTTCTTC	15	NA	TRBV7-3	TRBJ2-1	TRBD2
CAIRRTTGGQIGYTF	TGTGCCATTAGACGCACCACAGGGGGCCAAATTGGCTACACCTTC	15	few	TRBV7-9	TRBJ1-2	TRBD1
CASSLEASGGNYNEQFF	TGCGCCAGCAGCTTGGAGGCTAGCGGGGGAAACTACAATGAGCAGTTCTTC	17	NA	TRBV5-1	TRBJ2-1	TRBD2
CASSFDRGGTEAFF	TGTGCCAGCAGCTTTGACAGGGGAGGCACTGAAGCTTTCTTT	14	once	TRBV11-2	TRBJ1-1	TRBD1
CASSYGGTSGKNTQYF	TGTGCCAGCAGTTACGGAGGAACTAGCGGGAAAAATACGCAGTATTTT	16	NA	TRBV6-5	TRBJ2-3	TRBD2
CAISESIGGVDEQYF	TGTGCCATCAGTGAGTCGATCGGAGGGGTGGACGAGCAGTACTTC	15	many	TRBV10-3	TRBJ2-7	NA
CASSLQGNKVSNQPQHF	TGTGCCAGTAGTTTACAGGGGAATAAGGTCAGCAATCAGCCCCAGCATTTT	17	few	TRBV19	TRBJ1-5	TRBD1
CASSGESPTGELFF	TGTGCCAGCAGCGGAGAGAGCCCCACCGGGGAGCTGTTTTTT	14	NA	TRBV9	TRBJ2-2	NA
CASSKTGGEGTEAFF	TGTGCCAGCAGCAAAACAGGGGGCGAAGGGACTGAAGCTTTCTTT	15	NA	TRBV5-4	TRBJ1-1	TRBD1
CASSQEVASGFNEQFF	TGTGCCAGCAGCCAAGAAGTGGCTAGCGGGTTCAATGAGCAGTTCTTC	16	once	TRBV4-2	TRBJ2-1	TRBD2
CASSPSTGTTGELFF	TGTGCCAGCAGCCCGTCGACAGGGACCACCGGGGAGCTGTTTTTT	15	NA	TRBV7-3	TRBJ2-2	TRBD1
CASSRDQITGEYF	TGTGCCAGCAGTCGGGATCAAATAACAGGGGAGTACTTC	13	few	TRBV28	TRBJ2-7	TRBD1
CAITTGQSSSYEQYF	TGTGCCATCACTACCGGACAGTCAAGCTCCTACGAGCAGTACTTC	15	once	TRBV10-3	TRBJ2-7	NA
CASSLPGTYEQYF	TGTGCCAGCAGCTTGCCAGGGACATACGAGCAGTACTTC	13	NA	TRBV11-3	TRBJ2-7	NA
CASSQDFSNTEAFF	TGTGCCAGCAGCCAAGACTTCTCGAACACTGAAGCTTTCTTT	14	once	TRBV3-1/TRBV3-2	TRBJ1-1	NA
CASSLGQDYGYTF	TGTGCCAGCAGCCTAGGACAGGATTATGGCTACACCTTC	13	NA	TRBV3-1/TRBV3-2	TRBJ1-2	TRBD1
CASATGLGQPQHF	TGTGCCAGCGCAACAGGGTTGGGGCAGCCCCAGCATTTT	13	few	TRBV6-6	TRBJ1-5	NA
CASSQEPSGGAYEQYF	TGCGCCAGCAGCCAAGAACCTAGCGGGGGGGCCTACGAGCAGTACTTC	16	NA	TRBV4-3	TRBJ2-7	TRBD2
CASRGISGPNRGRQPQHF	TGTGCCAGTAGGGGAATTAGTGGGCCCAACAGGGGCAGGCAGCCCCAGCATTTT	18	NA	TRBV19	TRBJ1-5	TRBD1
CASSFVDTYNEQFF	TGTGCCAGCAGCTTCGTAGACACATACAATGAGCAGTTCTTC	14	NA	TRBV7-9	TRBJ2-1	NA
CASSSQGIGSPLHF	TGTGCCAGCAGCTCACAGGGAATTGGTTCACCCCTCCACTTT	14	NA	TRBV11-2	TRBJ1-6	NA
CASSLAGAAYGYTF	TGTGCCAGCAGCTTAGCGGGGGCCGCCTATGGCTACACCTTC	14	NA	TRBV7-2	TRBJ1-2	NA
CASSELQANTGELFF	TGTGCCAGCAGTGAACTGCAGGCGAACACCGGGGAGCTGTTTTTT	15	NA	TRBV2	TRBJ2-2	NA
CASSLTNTGELFF	TGCGCCAGCAGTCTAACGAACACCGGGGAGCTGTTTTTT	13	NA	TRBV4-3	TRBJ2-2	NA
CASSSRGTDDSYEQYF	TGTGCCAGCAGTTCACGGGGGACCGACGATTCTTACGAGCAGTACTTC	16	NA	TRBV28	TRBJ2-7	NA
CASSLESAASGFYNEQFF	TGCGCCAGCAGCTTGGAATCCGCGGCTAGCGGCTTCTACAATGAGCAGTTCTTC	18	NA	TRBV5-1	TRBJ2-1	TRBD2
CASSQQADRVHGYTF	TGTGCCAGCAGCCAACAGGCGGACAGGGTTCATGGCTACACCTTC	15	NA	TRBV6-5	TRBJ1-2	TRBD1
CASSQDRTSAWETQYF	TGCGCCAGCAGCCAAGATAGGACTAGCGCGTGGGAGACCCAGTACTTC	16	once	TRBV4-1	TRBJ2-5	TRBD2
CASSQTGTGVGGYTF	TGTGCCAGCAGCCAAACCGGGACAGGGGTGGGAGGCTACACCTTC	15	NA	TRBV3-1/TRBV3-2	TRBJ1-2	TRBD1
CASSPASRDEKLFF	TGTGCCAGCAGTCCCGCGAGTCGGGATGAAAAACTGTTTTTT	14	NA	TRBV6-5	TRBJ1-4	NA
CASSEGLAGAGELFF	TGTGCCAGCAGTGAGGGACTAGCGGGGGCCGGGGAGCTGTTTTTT	15	NA	TRBV2	TRBJ2-2	TRBD2
CASSRPPGNIQYF	TGTGCCAGCAGTCGACCTCCAGGGAACATTCAGTACTTC	13	NA	TRBV27	TRBJ2-4	NA
CASSTAGLVTYNEQFF	TGTGCCAGTAGTACTGCGGGACTGGTGACCTACAATGAGCAGTTCTTC	16	NA	TRBV19	TRBJ2-1	NA
CASRHQALTYSYNEQFF	TGTGCCAGCAGACACCAAGCCCTGACTTACTCCTACAATGAGCAGTTCTTC	17	NA	TRBV5-6	TRBJ2-1	NA
CASSQDWGEPNEKLFF	TGCGCCAGCAGCCAAGATTGGGGAGAACCCAATGAAAAACTGTTTTTT	16	NA	TRBV4-3	TRBJ1-4	NA
CASSSWTANEKLFF	TGTGCCAGTAGTTCGTGGACAGCAAATGAAAAACTGTTTTTT	14	NA	TRBV19	TRBJ1-4	NA
CASSPTAATNEKLFF	TGTGCCAGCAGCCCAACAGCCGCAACTAATGAAAAACTGTTTTTT	15	NA	TRBV7-2	TRBJ1-4	NA
CASTLTGRTEAFF	TGTGCCAGCACCCTTACAGGGCGAACTGAAGCTTTCTTT	13	NA	TRBV11-2	TRBJ1-1	NA
CASSLLESSYEQYF	TGTGCCAGCAGCTTACTAGAGAGCTCCTACGAGCAGTACTTC	14	NA	TRBV7-9	TRBJ2-7	NA
CASSPASDPYQETQYF	TGTGCCAGCAGCCCTGCTAGCGACCCCTATCAAGAGACCCAGTACTTC	16	NA	TRBV4-2	TRBJ2-5	NA
CASSPRRGWVEKLFF	TGCGCCAGCAGCCCGCGTCGGGGGTGGGTTGAAAAACTGTTTTTT	15	NA	TRBV5-1	TRBJ1-4	NA
CASSVAGNNSPLHF	TGTGCCAGCAGCGTAGCCGGGAATAATTCACCCCTCCACTTT	14	once	TRBV9	TRBJ1-6	NA
CASSGGQSYEQYF	TGCGCCAGCTCCGGCGGGCAGTCCTACGAGCAGTACTTC	13	NA	TRBV5-1	TRBJ2-7	NA
CASSSNPSRGRNTEAFF	TGTGCCAGCAGCTCTAACCCCTCCCGGGGTAGGAACACTGAAGCTTTCTTT	17	NA	TRBV11-3	TRBJ1-1	NA
CASSLALEEQYF	TGCGCCAGCAGCTTGGCCTTAGAAGAGCAGTACTTC	12	NA	TRBV5-1	TRBJ2-7	NA